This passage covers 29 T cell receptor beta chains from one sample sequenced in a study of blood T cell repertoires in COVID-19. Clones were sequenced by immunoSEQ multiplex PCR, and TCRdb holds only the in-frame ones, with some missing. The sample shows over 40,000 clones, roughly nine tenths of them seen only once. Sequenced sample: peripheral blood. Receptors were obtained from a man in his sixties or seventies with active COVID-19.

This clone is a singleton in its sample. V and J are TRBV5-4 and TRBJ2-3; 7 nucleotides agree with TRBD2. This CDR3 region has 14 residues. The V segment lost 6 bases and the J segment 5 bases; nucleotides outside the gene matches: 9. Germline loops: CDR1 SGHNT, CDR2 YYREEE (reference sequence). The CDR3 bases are TGTGCCAGCACCCTTGGGGGAGGGCTAGATACGCAGTATTTT. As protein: CASTLGGGLDTQYF.

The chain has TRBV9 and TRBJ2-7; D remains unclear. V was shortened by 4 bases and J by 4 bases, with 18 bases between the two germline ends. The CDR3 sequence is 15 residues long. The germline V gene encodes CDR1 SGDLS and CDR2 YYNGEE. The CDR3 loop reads CASSPAQVPRYEQYF. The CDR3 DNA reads TGTGCCAGCAGCCCAGCCCAGGTCCCAAGGTACGAGCAGTACTTC.

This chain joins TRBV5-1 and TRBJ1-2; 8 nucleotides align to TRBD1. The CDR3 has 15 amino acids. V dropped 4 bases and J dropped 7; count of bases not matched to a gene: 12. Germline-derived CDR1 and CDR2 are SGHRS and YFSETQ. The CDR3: CASSILTGEGGGYTF. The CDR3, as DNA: TGCGCCAGCAGCATCCTGACAGGGGAAGGAGGTGGCTACACCTTC.

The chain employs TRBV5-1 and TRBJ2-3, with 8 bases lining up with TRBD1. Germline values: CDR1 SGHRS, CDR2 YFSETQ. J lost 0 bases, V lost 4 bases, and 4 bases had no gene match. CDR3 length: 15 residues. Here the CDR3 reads CASSRDRRSTDTQYF. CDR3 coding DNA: TGCGCCAGCAGCAGGGACAGGCGTAGCACAGATACGCAGTATTTT.

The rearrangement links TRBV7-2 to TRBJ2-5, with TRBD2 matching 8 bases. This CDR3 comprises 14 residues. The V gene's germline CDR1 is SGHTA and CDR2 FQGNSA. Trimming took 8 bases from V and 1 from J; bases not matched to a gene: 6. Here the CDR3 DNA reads TGTGCCAGCTACCCTCGGGGGGGCCAAGAGACCCAGTACTTC. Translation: CASYPRGGQETQYF.

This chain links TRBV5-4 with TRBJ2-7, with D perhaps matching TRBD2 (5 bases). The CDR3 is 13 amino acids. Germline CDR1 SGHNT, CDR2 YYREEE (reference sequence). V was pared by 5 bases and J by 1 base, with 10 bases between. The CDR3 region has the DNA TGTGCCAGCAGTCCGCGCGGGTCCTACGAGCAGTACTTC. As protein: CASSPRGSYEQYF. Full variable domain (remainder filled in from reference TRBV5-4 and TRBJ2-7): ETGVTQSPTHLIKTRGQQVTLRCSSQSGHNTVSWYQQALGQGPQFIFQYYREEENGRGNFPPRFSGLQFPNYSSELNVNALELDDSALYLCASSPRGSYEQYFGPGTRLTVT.

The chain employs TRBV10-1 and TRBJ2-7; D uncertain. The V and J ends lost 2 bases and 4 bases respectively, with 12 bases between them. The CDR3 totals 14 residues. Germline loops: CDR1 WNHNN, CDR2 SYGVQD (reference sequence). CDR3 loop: CASSEGQNPYEQYF. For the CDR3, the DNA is TGCGCCAGCAGTGAGGGGCAGAATCCTTACGAGCAGTACTTC.

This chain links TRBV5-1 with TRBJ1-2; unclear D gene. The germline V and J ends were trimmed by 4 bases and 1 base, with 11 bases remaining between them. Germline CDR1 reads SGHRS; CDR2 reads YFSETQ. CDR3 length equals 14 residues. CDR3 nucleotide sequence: TGCGCCAGCAGCCCCCAACACAATAACTATGGCTACACCTTC. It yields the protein CASSPQHNNYGYTF. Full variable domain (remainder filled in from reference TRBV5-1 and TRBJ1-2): KAGVTQTPRYLIKTRGQQVTLSCSPISGHRSVSWYQQTPGQGLQFLFEYFSETQRNKGNFPGRFSGRQFSNSRSEMNVSTLELGDSALYLCASSPQHNNYGYTFGSGTRLTVV.

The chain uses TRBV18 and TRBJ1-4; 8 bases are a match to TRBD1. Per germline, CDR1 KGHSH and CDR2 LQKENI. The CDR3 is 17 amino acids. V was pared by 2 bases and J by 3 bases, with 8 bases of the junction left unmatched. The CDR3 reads CASSPSKTGGPNEKLFF. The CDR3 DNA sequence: TGTGCCAGCTCACCATCGAAAACAGGGGGACCTAATGAAAAACTGTTTTTT. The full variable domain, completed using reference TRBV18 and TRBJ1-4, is NAGVMQNPRHLVRRRGQEARLRCSPMKGHSHVYWYRQLPEEGLKFMVYLQKENIIDESGMPKERFSAEFPKEGPSILRIQQVVRGDSAAYFCASSPSKTGGPNEKLFFGSGTQLSVL.

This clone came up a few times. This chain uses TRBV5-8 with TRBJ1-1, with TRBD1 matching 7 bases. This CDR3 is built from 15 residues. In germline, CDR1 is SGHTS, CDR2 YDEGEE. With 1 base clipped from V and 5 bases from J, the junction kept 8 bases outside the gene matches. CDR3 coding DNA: TGTGCCAGCAGCTTGTTAATACAGGGGAAAACTGAAGCTTTCTTT. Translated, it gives CASSLLIQGKTEAFF.

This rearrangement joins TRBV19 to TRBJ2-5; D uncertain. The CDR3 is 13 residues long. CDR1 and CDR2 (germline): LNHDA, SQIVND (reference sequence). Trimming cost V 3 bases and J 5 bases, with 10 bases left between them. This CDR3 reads CASSISGLETQYF. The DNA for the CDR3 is TGTGCCAGTAGTATTTCCGGGTTGGAGACCCAGTACTTC.

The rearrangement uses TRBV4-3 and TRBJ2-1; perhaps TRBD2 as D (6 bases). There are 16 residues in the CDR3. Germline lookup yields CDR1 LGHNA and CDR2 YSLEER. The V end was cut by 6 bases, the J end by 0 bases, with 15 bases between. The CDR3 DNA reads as TGCGCCAGCAGTACGGGGGACTTTTCCTCCTACAATGAGCAGTTCTTC. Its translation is CASSTGDFSSYNEQFF.

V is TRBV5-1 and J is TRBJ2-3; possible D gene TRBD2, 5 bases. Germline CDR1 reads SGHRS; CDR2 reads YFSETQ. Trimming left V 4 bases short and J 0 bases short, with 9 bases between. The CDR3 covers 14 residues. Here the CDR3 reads CASSEGESTDTQYF. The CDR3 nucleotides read TGCGCCAGCAGCGAGGGTGAGAGCACAGATACGCAGTATTTT.

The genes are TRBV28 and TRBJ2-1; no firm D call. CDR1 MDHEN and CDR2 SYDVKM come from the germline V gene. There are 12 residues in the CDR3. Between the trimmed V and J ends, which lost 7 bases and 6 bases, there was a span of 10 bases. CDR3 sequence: CASTGNSNEQFF. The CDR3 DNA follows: TGTGCCAGCACAGGAAACAGCAATGAGCAGTTCTTC.

The CDR3 nucleotides are TGTGCCAGCAGCCCATTCTCACTCGGTGAGCAGTACTTC. Protein: CASSPFSLGEQYF. The genes are TRBV11-2 and TRBJ2-7; D remains unclear. Trimming took off 5 bases at V and 7 bases at J, with 15 bases between the two ends. Germline CDR1 reads SGHAT; CDR2 reads FQNNGV. The CDR3 has 13 residues.

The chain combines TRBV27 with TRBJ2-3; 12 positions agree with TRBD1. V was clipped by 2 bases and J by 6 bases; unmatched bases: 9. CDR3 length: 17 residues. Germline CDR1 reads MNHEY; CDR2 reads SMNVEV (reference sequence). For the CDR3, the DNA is TGTGCCAGCAGTTTAACCCCAGGGACAGGGGGCGCGGATACGCAGTATTTT. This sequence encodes CASSLTPGTGGADTQYF.

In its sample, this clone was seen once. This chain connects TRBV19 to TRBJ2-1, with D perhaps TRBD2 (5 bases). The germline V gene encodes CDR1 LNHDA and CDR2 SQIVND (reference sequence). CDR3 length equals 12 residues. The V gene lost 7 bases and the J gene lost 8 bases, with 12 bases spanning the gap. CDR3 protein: CASKRGSDEQFF. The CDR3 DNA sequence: TGTGCCAGTAAGAGAGGGAGCGATGAGCAGTTCTTC.

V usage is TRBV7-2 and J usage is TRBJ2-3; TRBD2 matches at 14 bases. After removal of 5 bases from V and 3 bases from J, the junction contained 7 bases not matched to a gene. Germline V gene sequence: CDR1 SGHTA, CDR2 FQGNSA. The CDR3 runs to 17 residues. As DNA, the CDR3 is TGTGCCAGCAGCCTCCAATGGACTAGCGGGGGGACAGATACGCAGTATTTT. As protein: CASSLQWTSGGTDTQYF.

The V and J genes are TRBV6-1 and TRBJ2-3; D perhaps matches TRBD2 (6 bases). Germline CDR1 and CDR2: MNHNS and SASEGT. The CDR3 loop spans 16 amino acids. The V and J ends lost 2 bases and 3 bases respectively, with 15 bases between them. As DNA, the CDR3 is TGTGCCAGCAGTGAACTTCCGCGGAGGGGAACAGATACGCAGTATTTT. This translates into CASSELPRRGTDTQYF.

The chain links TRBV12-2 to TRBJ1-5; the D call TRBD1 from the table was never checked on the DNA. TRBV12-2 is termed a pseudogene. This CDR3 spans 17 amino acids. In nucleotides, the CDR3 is TGTGCAAGTCGCTTAGTCTCACGACAGCGAAACCATCAGCCCCAGCATTTT. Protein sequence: CASRLVSRQRNHQPQHF.

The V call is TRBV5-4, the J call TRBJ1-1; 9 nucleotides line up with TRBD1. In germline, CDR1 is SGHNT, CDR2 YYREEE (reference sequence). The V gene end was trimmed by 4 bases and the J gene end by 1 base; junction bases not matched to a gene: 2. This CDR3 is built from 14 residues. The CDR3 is CASSPGQGNTEAFF. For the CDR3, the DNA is TGTGCCAGCAGCCCGGGACAGGGGAACACTGAAGCTTTCTTT.

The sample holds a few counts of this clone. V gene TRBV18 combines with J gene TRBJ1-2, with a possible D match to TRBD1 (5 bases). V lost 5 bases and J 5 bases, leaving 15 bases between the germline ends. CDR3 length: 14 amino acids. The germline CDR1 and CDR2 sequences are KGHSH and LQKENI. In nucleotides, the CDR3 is TGTGCCAGCTCAACCGCGGGGACTGGTTATGGCTACACCTTC. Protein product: CASSTAGTGYGYTF.

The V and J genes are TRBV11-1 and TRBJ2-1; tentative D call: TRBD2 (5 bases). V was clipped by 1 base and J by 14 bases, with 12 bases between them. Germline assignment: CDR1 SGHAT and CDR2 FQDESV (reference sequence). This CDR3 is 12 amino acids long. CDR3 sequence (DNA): TGTGCCAGCAGCTTAGGGGGAGTCGGTGAGTTCTTC. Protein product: CASSLGGVGEFF.

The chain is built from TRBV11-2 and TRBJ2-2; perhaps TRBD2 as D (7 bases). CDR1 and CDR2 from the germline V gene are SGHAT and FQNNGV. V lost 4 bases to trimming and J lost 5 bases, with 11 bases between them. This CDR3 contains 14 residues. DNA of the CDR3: TGTGCCAGCAGCTGGGGGAGGGGGACCGGGGAGCTGTTTTTT. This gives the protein CASSWGRGTGELFF.

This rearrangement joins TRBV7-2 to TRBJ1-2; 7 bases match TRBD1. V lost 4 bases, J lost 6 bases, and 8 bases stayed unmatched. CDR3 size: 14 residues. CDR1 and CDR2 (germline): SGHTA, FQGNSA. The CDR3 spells CASSSRTGVDGYTF. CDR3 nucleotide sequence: TGTGCCAGCAGCTCCCGGACAGGCGTGGATGGCTACACCTTC.

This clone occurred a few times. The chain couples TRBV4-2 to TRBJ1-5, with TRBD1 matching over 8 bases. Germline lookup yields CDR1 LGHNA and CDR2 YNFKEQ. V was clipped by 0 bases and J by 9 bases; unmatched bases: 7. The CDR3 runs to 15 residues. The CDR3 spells CASSQDQQGGRPQHF. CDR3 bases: TGTGCCAGCAGCCAAGACCAACAGGGGGGAAGGCCCCAGCATTTT.

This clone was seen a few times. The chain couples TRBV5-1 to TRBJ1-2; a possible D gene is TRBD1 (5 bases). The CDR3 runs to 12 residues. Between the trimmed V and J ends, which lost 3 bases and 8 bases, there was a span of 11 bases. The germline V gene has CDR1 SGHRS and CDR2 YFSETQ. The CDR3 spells CASSSNRNGYTF. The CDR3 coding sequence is TGCGCCAGCAGCTCAAACAGGAACGGCTACACCTTC.

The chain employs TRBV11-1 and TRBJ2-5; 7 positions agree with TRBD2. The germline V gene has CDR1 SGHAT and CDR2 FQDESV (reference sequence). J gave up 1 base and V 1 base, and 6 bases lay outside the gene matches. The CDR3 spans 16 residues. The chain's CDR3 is CASSLDTERGQETQYF. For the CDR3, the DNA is TGTGCCAGCAGCTTAGATACAGAGCGGGGCCAAGAGACCCAGTACTTC.

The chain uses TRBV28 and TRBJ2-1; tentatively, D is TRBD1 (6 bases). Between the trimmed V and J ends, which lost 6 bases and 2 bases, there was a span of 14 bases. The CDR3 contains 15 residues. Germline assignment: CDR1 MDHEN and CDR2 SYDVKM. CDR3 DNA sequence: TGTGCCAGCAGGCCAGGGGAACTCACCTACAATGAGCAGTTCTTC. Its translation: CASRPGELTYNEQFF.